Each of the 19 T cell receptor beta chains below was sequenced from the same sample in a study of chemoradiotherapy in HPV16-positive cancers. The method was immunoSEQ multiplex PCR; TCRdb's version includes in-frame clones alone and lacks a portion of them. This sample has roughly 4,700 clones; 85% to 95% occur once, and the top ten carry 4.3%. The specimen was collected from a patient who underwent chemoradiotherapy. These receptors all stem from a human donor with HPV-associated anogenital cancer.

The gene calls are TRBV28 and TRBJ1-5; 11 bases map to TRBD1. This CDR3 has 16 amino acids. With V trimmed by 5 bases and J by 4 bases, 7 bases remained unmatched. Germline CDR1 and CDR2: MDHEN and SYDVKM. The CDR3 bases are TGTGCCAGCAGTATAACCGGGACAGGGGGGAATCAGCCCCAGCATTTT. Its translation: CASSITGTGGNQPQHF.

The CDR3 DNA reads TGTGCCAGCAGCACTGACAGGGGATCCGGGGAGCAGTACTTC. Protein product: CASSTDRGSGEQYF. The J gene is TRBJ2-7, the V gene TRBV11-2; TRBD1 matches 8 bases. V trimming: 5 bases; J trimming: 7 bases; junction bases outside the gene matches: 10. CDR1 and CDR2 from the germline V gene are SGHAT and FQNNGV. This CDR3 is built from 14 residues. Complete variable domain (other parts from reference TRBV11-2 and TRBJ2-7): EAGVAQSPRYKIIEKRQSVAFWCNPISGHATLYWYQQILGQGPKLLIQFQNNGVVDDSQLPKDRFSAERLKGVDSTLKIQPAKLEDSAVYLCASSTDRGSGEQYFGPGTRLTVT.

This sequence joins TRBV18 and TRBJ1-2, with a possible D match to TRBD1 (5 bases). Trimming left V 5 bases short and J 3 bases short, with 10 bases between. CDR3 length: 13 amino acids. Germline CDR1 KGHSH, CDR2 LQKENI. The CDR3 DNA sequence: TGTGCCAGCTCAAGACGGGGGGACTATGGCTACACCTTC. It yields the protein CASSRRGDYGYTF.

The CDR3 spells CASSLHQGAPEAFF. CDR3 bases: TGTGCCAGCAGTTTACATCAGGGGGCTCCTGAAGCTTTCTTT. The genes are TRBV7-3 and TRBJ1-1; TRBD1 matches at 8 bases. The trim removed 6 bases at V and 6 bases at J, leaving 9 bases unmatched. The CDR3 runs to 14 residues. CDR1 and CDR2 from the germline V gene are SGHTA and FQGTGA.

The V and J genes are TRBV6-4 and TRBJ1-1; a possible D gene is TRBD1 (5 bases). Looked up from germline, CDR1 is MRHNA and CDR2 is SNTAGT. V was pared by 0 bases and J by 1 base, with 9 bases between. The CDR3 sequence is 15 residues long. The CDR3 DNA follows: TGTGCCAGCAGTGACTCGCAGGGAACGAACACTGAAGCTTTCTTT. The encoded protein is CASSDSQGTNTEAFF.

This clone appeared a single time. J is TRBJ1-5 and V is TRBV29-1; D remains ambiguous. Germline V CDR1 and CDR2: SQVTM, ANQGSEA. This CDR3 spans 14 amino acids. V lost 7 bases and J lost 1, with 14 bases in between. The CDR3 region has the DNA TGCAGCGCCGCGGGAGGCGGGAGCAATCAGCCCCAGCATTTT. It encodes CSAAGGGSNQPQHF.

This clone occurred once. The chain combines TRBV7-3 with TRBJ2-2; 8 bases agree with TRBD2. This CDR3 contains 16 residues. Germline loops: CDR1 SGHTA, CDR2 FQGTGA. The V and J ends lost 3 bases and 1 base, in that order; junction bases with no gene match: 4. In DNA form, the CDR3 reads TGTGCCAGCAGCTTTCCAGCGGGGGTGAACACCGGGGAGCTGTTTTTT. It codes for CASSFPAGVNTGELFF.

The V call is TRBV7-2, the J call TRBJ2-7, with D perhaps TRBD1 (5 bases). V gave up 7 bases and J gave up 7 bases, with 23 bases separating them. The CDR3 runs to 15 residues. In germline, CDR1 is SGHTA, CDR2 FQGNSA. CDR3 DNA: TGTGCCAGCACTTCAGGGTTTTCTGTGGTGCGGGAGCAGTACTTC. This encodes CASTSGFSVVREQYF.

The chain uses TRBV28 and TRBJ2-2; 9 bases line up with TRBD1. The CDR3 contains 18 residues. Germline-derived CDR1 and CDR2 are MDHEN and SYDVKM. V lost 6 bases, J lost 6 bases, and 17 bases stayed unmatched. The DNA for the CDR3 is TGTGCCAGCAGCCAAACCGGGACAGGGTATAGTTCGCCCGGGGAGCTGTTTTTT. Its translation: CASSQTGTGYSSPGELFF.

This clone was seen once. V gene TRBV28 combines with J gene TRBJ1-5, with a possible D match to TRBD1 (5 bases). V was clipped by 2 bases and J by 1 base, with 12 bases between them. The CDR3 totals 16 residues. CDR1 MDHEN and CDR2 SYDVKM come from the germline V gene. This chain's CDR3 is CASSLLRDASNQPQHF. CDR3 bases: TGTGCCAGCAGTTTACTCCGGGACGCAAGCAATCAGCCCCAGCATTTT.

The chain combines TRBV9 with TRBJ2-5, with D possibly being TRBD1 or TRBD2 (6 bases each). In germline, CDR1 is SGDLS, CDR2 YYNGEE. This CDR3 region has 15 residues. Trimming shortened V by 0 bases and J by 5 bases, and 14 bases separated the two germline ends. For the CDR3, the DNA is TGTGCCAGCAGCGTAGATTGGGGGGCTGGGGAGACCCAGTACTTC. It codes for CASSVDWGAGETQYF. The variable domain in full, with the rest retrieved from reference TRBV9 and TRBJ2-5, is DSGVTQTPKHLITATGQRVTLRCSPRSGDLSVYWYQQSLDQGLQFLIQYYNGEERAKGNILERFSAQQFPDLHSELNLSSLELGDSALYFCASSVDWGAGETQYFGPGTRLLVL.

CDR3 loop: CACGTTNTEAFF. The DNA of the CDR3 is TGTGCCTGTGGGACTACGAACACTGAAGCTTTCTTT. The chain combines TRBV30 with TRBJ1-1; a possible D gene is TRBD1 (5 bases). V lost 6 bases to trimming and J lost 1 base, with 9 bases between them. The germline V gene has CDR1 GTSNPN and CDR2 SVGIG (reference sequence). The CDR3 contains 12 residues. The variable domain in full, completed from reference TRBV30 and TRBJ1-1, reads SQTIHQWPATLVQPVGSPLSLECTVEGTSNPNLYWYRQAAGRGLQLLFYSVGIGQISSEVPQNLSASRPQDRQFILSSKKLLLSDSGFYLCACGTTNTEAFFGQGTRLTVV.

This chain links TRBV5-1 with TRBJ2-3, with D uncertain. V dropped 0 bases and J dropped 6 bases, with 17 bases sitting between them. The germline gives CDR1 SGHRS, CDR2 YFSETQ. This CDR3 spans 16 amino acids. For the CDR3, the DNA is TGCGCCAGCAGCTTGGCGGCAGTCGGTGGTGGGGATACGCAGTATTTT. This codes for CASSLAAVGGGDTQYF. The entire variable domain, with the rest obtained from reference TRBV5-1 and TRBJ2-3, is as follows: KAGVTQTPRYLIKTRGQQVTLSCSPISGHRSVSWYQQTPGQGLQFLFEYFSETQRNKGNFPGRFSGRQFSNSRSEMNVSTLELGDSALYLCASSLAAVGGGDTQYFGPGTRLTVL.

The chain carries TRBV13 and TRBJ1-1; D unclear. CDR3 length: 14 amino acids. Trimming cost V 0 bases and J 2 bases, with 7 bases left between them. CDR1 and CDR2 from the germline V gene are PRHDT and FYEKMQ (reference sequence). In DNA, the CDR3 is TGTGCCAGCAGCTTAGGTCGGGGTAACACTGAAGCTTTCTTT. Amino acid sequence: CASSLGRGNTEAFF.

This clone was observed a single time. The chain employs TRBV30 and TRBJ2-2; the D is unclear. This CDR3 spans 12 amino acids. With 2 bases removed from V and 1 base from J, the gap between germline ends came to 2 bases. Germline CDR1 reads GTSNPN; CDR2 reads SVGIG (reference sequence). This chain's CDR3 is CAWSQNTGELFF. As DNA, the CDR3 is TGTGCCTGGAGTCAGAACACCGGGGAGCTGTTTTTT.

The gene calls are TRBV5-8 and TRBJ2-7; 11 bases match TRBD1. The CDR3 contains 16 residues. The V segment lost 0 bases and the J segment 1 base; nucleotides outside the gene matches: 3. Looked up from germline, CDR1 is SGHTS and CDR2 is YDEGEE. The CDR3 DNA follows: TGTGCCAGCAGCTTGGAGGGGGACAGGGGGTCCTACGAGCAGTACTTC. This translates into CASSLEGDRGSYEQYF. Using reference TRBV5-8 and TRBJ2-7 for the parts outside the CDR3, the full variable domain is EAGVTQSPTHLIKTRGQQATLRCSPISGHTSVYWYQQALGLGLQFLLWYDEGEERNRGNFPPRFSGRQFPNYSSELNVNALELEDSALYLCASSLEGDRGSYEQYFGPGTRLTVT.

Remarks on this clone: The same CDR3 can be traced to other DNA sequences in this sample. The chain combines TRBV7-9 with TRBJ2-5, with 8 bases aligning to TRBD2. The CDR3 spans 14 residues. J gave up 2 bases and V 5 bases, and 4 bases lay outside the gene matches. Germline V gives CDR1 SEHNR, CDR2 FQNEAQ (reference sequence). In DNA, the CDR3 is TGTGCCAGCAGCCTCGGGGGGGCGCAAGAGACCCAGTACTTC. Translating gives CASSLGGAQETQYF.

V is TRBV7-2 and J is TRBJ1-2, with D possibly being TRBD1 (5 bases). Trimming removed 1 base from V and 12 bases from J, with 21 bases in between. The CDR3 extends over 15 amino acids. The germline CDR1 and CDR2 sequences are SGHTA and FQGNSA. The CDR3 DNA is TGTGCCAGCAGCTTAGGGGGGGAGGGAAGGAAATGGAACACCTTC. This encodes CASSLGGEGRKWNTF.

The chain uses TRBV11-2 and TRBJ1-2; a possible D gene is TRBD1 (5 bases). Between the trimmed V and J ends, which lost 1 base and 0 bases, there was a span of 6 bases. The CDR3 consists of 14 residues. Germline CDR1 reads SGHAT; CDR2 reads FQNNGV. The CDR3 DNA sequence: TGTGCCAGCAGCTTAGTGACAGCTAACTATGGCTACACCTTC. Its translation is CASSLVTANYGYTF. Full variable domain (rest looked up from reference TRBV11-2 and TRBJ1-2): EAGVAQSPRYKIIEKRQSVAFWCNPISGHATLYWYQQILGQGPKLLIQFQNNGVVDDSQLPKDRFSAERLKGVDSTLKIQPAKLEDSAVYLCASSLVTANYGYTFGSGTRLTVV.